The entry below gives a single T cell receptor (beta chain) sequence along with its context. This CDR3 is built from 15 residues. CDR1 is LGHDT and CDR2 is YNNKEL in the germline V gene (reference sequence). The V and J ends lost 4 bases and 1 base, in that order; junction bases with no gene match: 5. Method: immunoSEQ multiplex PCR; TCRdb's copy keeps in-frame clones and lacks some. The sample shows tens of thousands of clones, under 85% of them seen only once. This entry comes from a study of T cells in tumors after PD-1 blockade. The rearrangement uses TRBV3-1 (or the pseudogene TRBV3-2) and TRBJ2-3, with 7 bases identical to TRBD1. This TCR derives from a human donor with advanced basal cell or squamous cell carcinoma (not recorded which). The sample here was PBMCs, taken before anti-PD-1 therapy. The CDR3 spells CASSPLGGGTDTQYF. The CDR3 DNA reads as TGTGCCAGCAGCCCACTAGGGGGCGGCACAGATACGCAGTATTTT.